A few counts support the clone carrying this TCR beta chain. Preparation of the TCRbeta library used unique molecular identifiers. TCRdb re-derived calls from the PCR reads in MiXCR, one entry per CDR3 protein. The sample contains 500,000 to 600,000 distinct CDR3 sequences, around 17% of which appear only once. The data derive from a study of T-cell reconstitution after alpha-beta-depleted transplantation in children. The TCR originated in a human donor who donated a stem cell graft to a child with acute lymphoblastic leukemia. Sequencing was performed on PBMCs from the stem cell graft donor, taken from the stem cell graft.

The CDR3 reads CASSRTPLAGPQETQYF. In DNA form, the CDR3 reads TGTGCCAGCAGCCGGACCCCGCTAGCGGGTCCCCAAGAGACCCAGTACTTC. The chain combines TRBV6-1 with TRBJ2-5, with TRBD2 identical over 8 bases. Germline V gene sequence: CDR1 MNHNS, CDR2 SASEGT. The CDR3 contains 17 residues. V lost 6 bases and J lost 1; bases outside the gene matches: 13.